The clone carrying this TCR beta chain was counted once. What it recognizes is unknown. A read error may explain this, as a much larger clone is one base away. Tagging with unique molecular identifiers was applied to individual cDNA molecules. TCRdb reprocessed the 5' RACE reads with MiXCR, giving one entry per CDR3 protein. The sample consists of 74,000 or so distinct CDR3 sequences, roughly 12% of them appearing once. This entry belongs to a study of early T cells in non-severe SARS-CoV-2 infection. Turning to the study itself: The sequenced material was bulk RNA from unsorted whole blood, and its chains were unpaired. Whole-study findings and limits: Lookups in VDJdb leaned toward anti-spike CD8 responses and missed private and CD4 specificities.

CDR1 is SNHLY and CDR2 is FYNNEI in the germline V gene. This CDR3 has 12 amino acids. The V end lost 7 bases, the J end lost 9 bases, and 13 bases lay between the germline ends. The chain joins TRBV2 to TRBJ2-1; tentative D call: TRBD2 (6 bases). This TCR was sampled from an adult who was a healthcare worker with PCR-confirmed SARS-CoV-2 infection or an uninfected control (not recorded which). Sequencing was performed on whole blood. CDR3 sequence: CASMSGGSEQFF. In DNA, the CDR3 is TGTGCCAGCATGAGTGGGGGGTCTGAGCAGTTCTTC.